This T cell receptor beta chain appears in the sequencing data of a study of T cell responses to AZD1222 COVID-19 vaccine. TCRdb's copy holds only in-frame clones and misses some; the assay was immunoSEQ multiplex PCR. The sample lists 150,000 or so clones; about 90% were seen once. The sample was peripheral blood, taken 28 days after the second AZD1222 dose. The source of this sequence is an adult who received the AZD1222 COVID-19 vaccine.

This CDR3 reads CASSKGLAGLDYEQYF. CDR3 DNA sequence: TGTGCCAGCAGTAAGGGACTAGCGGGGCTCGACTACGAGCAGTACTTC. The V gene is TRBV27, the J gene TRBJ2-7; TRBD2 aligns across 13 bases. V lost 5 bases to trimming and J lost 3 bases; unmatched junction nucleotides: 7. Germline CDR1 and CDR2: MNHEY and SMNVEV (reference sequence). The CDR3 covers 16 residues.